The T cell receptor beta chain under discussion was sequenced for a study of blood T cell repertoires in COVID-19 (dated by TCRdb to the early 2020s). A note on the overall study: The collaborator samples originated in the United States, Italy and Spain and spanned the acute and convalescent phases of COVID-19. The material from the prospective study consisted of cDNA or gDNA derived from T cells, B-cell-depleted T cells, or PBMCs. Deeply sampled blood TCRbeta repertoires from subjects exposed to, actively infected with, or recovered from COVID-19 were included in the dataset. The repertoires were made available in a free public database intended to serve as a resource for research on the immune response to SARS-CoV-2. The samples were drawn from two sources: the first 160 participants of the ongoing ImmuneRACE study, and some 1,300 subjects contributed by 6 global collaborators. A de-identified subject ID, COVID-19 status, age in years and sex were almost always included in the sample metadata. Where available, HLA class I and class II types were taken from metadata supplied by the sample provider and were not determined by assay-based typing.

Participants in the prospective study were enrolled through a virtual design, were aged roughly 18 to 100 years, and lived in roughly 26 United States geographic areas. To assign participants to cohorts, the prospective study relied on clinical history that participants themselves reported in a screening survey and a study questionnaire. Exposed participants had been in contact, within 2 weeks of entering the study, with a person who had a PCR-confirmed or clinician-diagnosed case of COVID-19. In the prospective study, mobile phlebotomists collected whole blood, serum and a nasopharyngeal or oropharyngeal swab from each participant. Participants in the prospective study had the option to provide additional blood draws and questionnaires over a 2-month period. Before DNA extraction, blood samples from the prospective study were shipped at room temperature or frozen. Results and caveats for the whole study, not just this receptor: Clinical and demographic metadata were provided uncurated, with the amount varying by source and participant.

Regarding this clone: It lacks a known antigen. There are no base qualities to consult, and no much larger clone falls within one base.

The immunoSEQ Assay, a bias-controlled multiplex PCR, was used to amplify TCRbeta CDR3 regions from genomic DNA. Under the source paper's analysis protocol: The number of nucleated cells in each sample was estimated by amplification of reference gene primers within the assay. To quantify the absolute abundance of each unique TCRbeta CDR3 rearrangement, sequence reads were collapsed and filtered. For each sample, productive Simpson clonality was calculated as the square root of Simpson's diversity index across productive rearrangements. The clones in this table, taken by TCRdb from immuneACCESS, are in-frame only. Not every clone is retained; where verified, under half of the shortfall comes from an unresolved V gene, and the cause of the rest is unknown. That table supplies the V and J calls and clone size; D and trimming were determined from the DNA. For this sample the table gives fewer than 250,000 clones, of which 90% were detected only once. The top ten constitute more than 12% of the sample.

The sample was PBMCs or T cells enriched from blood (not recorded which). This clonotype originated in a man aged 25-45 years who had been exposed to COVID-19.

The CDR3 amino acid sequence is: CATQPGQGDEQFF. The nucleotide sequence is TGTGCCACACAACCGGGACAGGGGGATGAGCAGTTCTTC. The V and J segments used are TRBV10-3 and TRBJ2-1, with TRBD1 identical over 11 junction bases. CDR1 and CDR2 were assigned from the germline V gene as ENHRY and SYGVKD. From V the trimming removes 10 bases and from J it removes 8 bases, while the gene matches leave 7 bases of the junction unaccounted for. The CDR3 starts with the cysteine, ends with the phenylalanine, and has 13 residues. The sequence is cut down to CDR3 DNA, 39 bases in frame from base 1.